Presented here are 10 T cell receptor beta chains from one specimen sequenced in a study of T cells in Graves' hyperthyroidism and ophthalmopathy. Amplification of TCR beta CDR3 regions used RNA as the template. HTBI primers were the set used in a first-round RT-PCR of the TCR CDR3. One entry per CDR3 protein, called by TCRdb with MiXCR from the multiplex PCR reads. The data contain roughly 250,000 distinct CDR3 sequences, roughly 17% of them seen just once; the ten biggest clones take up 28%. Source material: blood. The receptors were sampled from a woman under 30 with Graves' ophthalmopathy.

This clonotype showed up many times. This chain joins TRBV2 and TRBJ1-2; D unresolved. This CDR3 comprises 17 residues. CDR1 and CDR2 from the germline V gene are SNHLY and FYNNEI. V gave up 2 bases and J gave up 0 bases, with 16 bases separating them. For the CDR3, the DNA is TGTGCCAGCAGTGAATTGGATGAGGGCACGACTAACTATGGCTACACCTTC. Translation: CASSELDEGTTNYGYTF.

The sample holds one count of this clonotype. The V and J genes are TRBV4-3 and TRBJ2-1; 13 bases match TRBD2. This CDR3 has 16 amino acids. The germline CDR1 and CDR2 sequences are LGHNA and YSLEER. Trimming removed 4 bases from V and 9 bases from J; junction bases left unmatched: 9. The CDR3 DNA reads as TGCGCCAGCAGCCCCGGACTAGCGGGAGTTTTGACTGAGCAGTTCTTC. It yields the protein CASSPGLAGVLTEQFF.

The table lists this clonotype with many counts. J is TRBJ1-2 and V is TRBV20-1; D might be TRBD1 (6 bases). The V end was cut by 6 bases, the J end by 6 bases, with 14 bases between. This CDR3 comprises 12 residues. CDR1 and CDR2 from the germline V gene are DFQATT and SNEGSKA (reference sequence). Written as DNA, the CDR3 is TGCAGTGCCCCAGTGGGGGGGCATGGCTACACCTTC. Translating it yields CSAPVGGHGYTF.

This clonotype showed up many times. The chain employs TRBV7-2 and TRBJ1-2; unclear D gene. The V gene lost 5 bases and the J gene lost 9 bases, with 13 bases spanning the gap. Germline lookup yields CDR1 SGHTA and CDR2 FQGNSA. This CDR3 region has 12 residues. CDR3 amino acids: CASSPVGVRYTF. DNA for the CDR3: TGTGCCAGCAGCCCCGTCGGGGTACGCTACACCTTC.

The chain combines TRBV7-8 with TRBJ2-5, with 8 positions matching TRBD1. Germline lookup yields CDR1 SGHVS and CDR2 FQNEAQ. This CDR3 region has 14 residues. Trimming took 8 bases from V and 5 from J; bases not matched to a gene: 10. CDR3 sequence: CASGSGQGPETQYF. CDR3 nucleotide sequence: TGTGCCAGCGGATCCGGACAGGGACCCGAGACCCAGTACTTC. Combining the CDR3 with reference TRBV7-8 and TRBJ2-5 gives the whole variable domain GAGVSQSPRYKVAKRGQDVALRCDPISGHVSLFWYQQALGQGPEFLTYFQNEAQLDKSGLPSDRFFAERPEGSVSTLKIQRTQQEDSAVYLCASGSGQGPETQYFGPGTRLLVL.

The chain carries TRBV29-1 and TRBJ2-1, with 16 nucleotides matching TRBD2. The V and J ends lost 6 bases and 8 bases, in that order; junction bases with no gene match: 16. In germline, CDR1 is SQVTM, CDR2 ANQGSEA. The CDR3 totals 18 residues. CDR3 nucleotides: TGCAGCGTCTCCTACCCCGGGACTAGCGGGAGGGCCGTGGATGAGCAGTTCTTC. Its translation is CSVSYPGTSGRAVDEQFF.

V usage is TRBV20-1 and J usage is TRBJ2-7; 12 bases agree with TRBD2. V lost 3 bases to trimming and J lost 2 bases; unmatched junction nucleotides: 5. CDR1 and CDR2 (germline): DFQATT, SNEGSKA (reference sequence). CDR3 size: 15 residues. CDR3 protein: CSASTLAGGPYEQYF. The CDR3 nucleotides read TGCAGTGCTAGTACGCTAGCGGGAGGGCCCTACGAGCAGTACTTC.

In the case of this clonotype: Relative to the germline gene, one junction end is altered; a read error may explain this. The V and J genes are TRBV4-1 and TRBJ1-1; D call uncertain. The length of the CDR3 is 15 residues. Germline V gene lookup returns CDR1 MGHRA and CDR2 YSYEKL. The CDR3 is CAGSQDFGMNTEAFF. Written as DNA, the CDR3 is TGCGCCGGCAGCCAAGATTTCGGAATGAACACTGAAGCTTTCTTT.

This clonotype was found many times. The V and J genes are TRBV19 and TRBJ1-2; unclear D gene. The V end was cut by 2 bases, the J end by 3 bases, with 19 bases between. Germline V gene sequence: CDR1 LNHDA, CDR2 SQIVND (reference sequence). This CDR3 contains 17 residues. The CDR3 coding sequence is TGTGCCAGTAGTATAAGGCCCGCGCAGCTCGGCGACTATGGCTACACCTTC. This gives the protein CASSIRPAQLGDYGYTF.

This clonotype has a handful of counts. The chain recombines TRBV10-3 with TRBJ1-1, with TRBD1 matching 8 bases. Germline V gene data show CDR1 as ENHRY and CDR2 as SYGVKD. The CDR3 consists of 16 residues. Trimming took 6 bases from V and 8 from J; bases not matched to a gene: 17. CDR3 residues: CAIRALGQGRKGEAFF. As DNA, the CDR3 is TGTGCCATCAGGGCCCTCGGACAGGGTCGGAAGGGAGAAGCTTTCTTT.